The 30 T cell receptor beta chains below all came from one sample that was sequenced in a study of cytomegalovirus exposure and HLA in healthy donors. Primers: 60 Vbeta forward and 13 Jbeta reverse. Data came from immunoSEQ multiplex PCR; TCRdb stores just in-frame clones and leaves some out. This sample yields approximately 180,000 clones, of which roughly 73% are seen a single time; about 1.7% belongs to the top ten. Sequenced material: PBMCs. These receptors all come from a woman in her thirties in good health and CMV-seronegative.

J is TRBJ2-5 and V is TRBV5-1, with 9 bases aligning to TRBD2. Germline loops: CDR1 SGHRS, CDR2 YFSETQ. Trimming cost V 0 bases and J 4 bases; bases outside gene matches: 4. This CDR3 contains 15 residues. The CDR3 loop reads CASSLGVAGAETQYF. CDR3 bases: TGCGCCAGCAGCTTGGGGGTAGCGGGGGCAGAGACCCAGTACTTC.

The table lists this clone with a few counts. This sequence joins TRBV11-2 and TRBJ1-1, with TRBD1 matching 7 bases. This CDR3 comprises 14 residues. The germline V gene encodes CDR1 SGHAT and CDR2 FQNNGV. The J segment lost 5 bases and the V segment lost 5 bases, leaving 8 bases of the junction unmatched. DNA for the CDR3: TGTGCCAGCAGCAGTCAGGGGGGTGTTACTGAAGCTTTCTTT. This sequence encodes CASSSQGGVTEAFF.

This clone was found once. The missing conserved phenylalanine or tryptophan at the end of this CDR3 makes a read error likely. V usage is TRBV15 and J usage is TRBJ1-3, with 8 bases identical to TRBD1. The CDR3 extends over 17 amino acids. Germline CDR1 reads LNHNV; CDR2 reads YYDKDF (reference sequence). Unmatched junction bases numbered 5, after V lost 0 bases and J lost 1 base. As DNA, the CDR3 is TGTGCCACCAGCAGAGATCAGGGGGCAGTTTCTGGAAACACCATATATCTT. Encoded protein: CATSRDQGAVSGNTIYL.

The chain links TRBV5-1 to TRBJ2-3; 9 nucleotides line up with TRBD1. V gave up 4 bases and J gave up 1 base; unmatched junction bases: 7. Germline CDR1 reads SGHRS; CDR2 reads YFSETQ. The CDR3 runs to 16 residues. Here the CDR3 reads CASSRPDRGGTDTQYF. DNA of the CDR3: TGCGCCAGCAGCCGCCCGGACAGGGGAGGCACAGATACGCAGTATTTT.

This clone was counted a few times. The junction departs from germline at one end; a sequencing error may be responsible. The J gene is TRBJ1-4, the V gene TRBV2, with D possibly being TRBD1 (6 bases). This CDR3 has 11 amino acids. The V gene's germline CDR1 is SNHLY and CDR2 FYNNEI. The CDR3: CASSLTGSEDF. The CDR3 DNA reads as TGTGCCAGCAGCCTAACAGGGTCCGAAGATTTT.

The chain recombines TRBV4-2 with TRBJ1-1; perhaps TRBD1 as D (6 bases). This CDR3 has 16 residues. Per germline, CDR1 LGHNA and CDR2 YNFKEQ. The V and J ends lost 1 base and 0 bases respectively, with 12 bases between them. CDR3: CASSQAPGQMNTEAFF. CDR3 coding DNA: TGTGCCAGCAGCCAAGCCCCTGGACAGATGAACACTGAAGCTTTCTTT.

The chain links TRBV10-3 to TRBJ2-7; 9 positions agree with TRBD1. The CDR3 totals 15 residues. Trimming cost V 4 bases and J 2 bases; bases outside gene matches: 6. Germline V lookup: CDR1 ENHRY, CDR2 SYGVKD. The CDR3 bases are TGTGCCATCAGTGTCGGACAGGGGAGTCCCTACGAGCAGTACTTC. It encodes CAISVGQGSPYEQYF.

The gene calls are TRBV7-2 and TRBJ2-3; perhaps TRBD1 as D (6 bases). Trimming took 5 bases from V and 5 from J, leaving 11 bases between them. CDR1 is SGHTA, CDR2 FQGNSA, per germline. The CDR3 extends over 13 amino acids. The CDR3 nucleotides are TGTGCCAGCAGCCAAAAGGGGGAAGATACGCAGTATTTT. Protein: CASSQKGEDTQYF. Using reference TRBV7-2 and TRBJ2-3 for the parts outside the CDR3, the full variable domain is GAGVSQSPSNKVTEKGKDVELRCDPISGHTALYWYRQSLGQGLEFLIYFQGNSAPDKSGLPSDRFSAERTGGSVSTLTIQRTQQEDSAVYLCASSQKGEDTQYFGPGTRLTVL.

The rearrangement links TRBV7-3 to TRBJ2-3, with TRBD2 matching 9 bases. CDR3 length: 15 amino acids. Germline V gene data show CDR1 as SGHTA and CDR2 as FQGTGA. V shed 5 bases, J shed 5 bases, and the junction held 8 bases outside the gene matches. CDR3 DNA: TGTGCCAGCAGCAATATAGCGGGAGATAAAGATACGCAGTATTTT. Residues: CASSNIAGDKDTQYF. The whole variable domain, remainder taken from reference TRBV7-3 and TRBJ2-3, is GAGVSQTPSNKVTEKGKYVELRCDPISGHTALYWYRQSLGQGPEFLIYFQGTGAADDSGLPNDRFFAVRPEGSVSTLKIQRTERGDSAVYLCASSNIAGDKDTQYFGPGTRLTVL.

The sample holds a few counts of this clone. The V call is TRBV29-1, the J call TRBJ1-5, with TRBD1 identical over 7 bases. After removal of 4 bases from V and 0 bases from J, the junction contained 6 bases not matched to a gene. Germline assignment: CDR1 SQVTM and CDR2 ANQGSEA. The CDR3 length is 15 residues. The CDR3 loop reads CSVVMTGYSNQPQHF. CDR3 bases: TGCAGCGTTGTGATGACAGGGTATAGCAATCAGCCCCAGCATTTT.

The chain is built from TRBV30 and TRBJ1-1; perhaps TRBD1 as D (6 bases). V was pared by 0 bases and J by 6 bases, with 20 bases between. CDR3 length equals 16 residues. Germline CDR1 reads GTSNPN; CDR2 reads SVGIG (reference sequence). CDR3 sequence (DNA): TGTGCCTGGAGTGTTAGTGTCGGCAGGGGATTTTCTGAAGCTTTCTTT. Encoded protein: CAWSVSVGRGFSEAFF.

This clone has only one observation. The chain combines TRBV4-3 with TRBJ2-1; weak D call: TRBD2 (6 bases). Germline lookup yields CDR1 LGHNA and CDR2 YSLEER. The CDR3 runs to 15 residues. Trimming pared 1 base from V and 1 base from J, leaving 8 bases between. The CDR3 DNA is TGCGCCAGCAGCCAAGGACGGGAGTCCTACAATGAGCAGTTCTTC. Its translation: CASSQGRESYNEQFF.

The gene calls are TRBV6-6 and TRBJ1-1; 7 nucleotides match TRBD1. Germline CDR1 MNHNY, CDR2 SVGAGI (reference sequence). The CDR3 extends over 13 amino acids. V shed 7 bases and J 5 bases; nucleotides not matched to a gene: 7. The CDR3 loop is CASTDRVRTEAFF. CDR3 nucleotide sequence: TGTGCCAGCACAGACAGGGTTAGGACTGAAGCTTTCTTT.

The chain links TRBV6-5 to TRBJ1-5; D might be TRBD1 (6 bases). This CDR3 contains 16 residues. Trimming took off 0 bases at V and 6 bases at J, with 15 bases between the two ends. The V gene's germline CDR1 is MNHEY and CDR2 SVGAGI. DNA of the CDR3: TGTGCCAGCAGTTACTCGGCAGACAGGCACAGTCAGCCCCAGCATTTT. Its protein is CASSYSADRHSQPQHF.

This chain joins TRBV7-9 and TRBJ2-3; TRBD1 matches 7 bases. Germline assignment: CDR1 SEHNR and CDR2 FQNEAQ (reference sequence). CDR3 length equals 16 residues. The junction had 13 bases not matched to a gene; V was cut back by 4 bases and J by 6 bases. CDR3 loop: CASSSSIGGVGDTQYF. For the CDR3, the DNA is TGTGCCAGCAGCTCCTCGATAGGGGGCGTTGGTGATACGCAGTATTTT.

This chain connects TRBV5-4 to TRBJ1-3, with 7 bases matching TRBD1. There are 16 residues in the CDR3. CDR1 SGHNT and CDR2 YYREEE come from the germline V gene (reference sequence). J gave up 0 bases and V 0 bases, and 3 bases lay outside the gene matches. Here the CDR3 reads CASSLEGALSGNTIYF. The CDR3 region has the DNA TGTGCCAGCAGCTTGGAGGGGGCCCTCTCTGGAAACACCATATATTTT.

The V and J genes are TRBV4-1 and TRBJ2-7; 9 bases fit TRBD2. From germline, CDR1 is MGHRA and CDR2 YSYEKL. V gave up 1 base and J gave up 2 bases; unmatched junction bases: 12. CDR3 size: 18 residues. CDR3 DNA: TGCGCCAGCAGCCAAGCGTATTCAGTGGCGGGAGGGCCCTACGAGCAGTACTTC. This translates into CASSQAYSVAGGPYEQYF.

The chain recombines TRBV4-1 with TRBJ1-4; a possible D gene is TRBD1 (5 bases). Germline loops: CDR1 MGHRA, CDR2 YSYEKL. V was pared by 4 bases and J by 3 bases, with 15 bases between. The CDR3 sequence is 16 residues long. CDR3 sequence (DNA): TGCGCCAGCAGCCGAAGTATGGGGGGAGCTAATGAAAAACTGTTTTTT. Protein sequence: CASSRSMGGANEKLFF.

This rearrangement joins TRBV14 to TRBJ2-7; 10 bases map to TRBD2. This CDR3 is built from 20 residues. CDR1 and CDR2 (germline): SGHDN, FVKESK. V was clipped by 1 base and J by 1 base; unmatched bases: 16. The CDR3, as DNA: TGTGCCAGCAGCCAAGTTTATTTGGGAGGACTAGCGGCATTATCCTACGAGCAGTACTTC. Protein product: CASSQVYLGGLAALSYEQYF.

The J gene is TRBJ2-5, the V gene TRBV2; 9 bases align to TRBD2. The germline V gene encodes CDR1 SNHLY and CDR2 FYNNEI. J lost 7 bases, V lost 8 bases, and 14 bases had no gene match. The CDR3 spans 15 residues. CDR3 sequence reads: CASSRASGKYGTQYF. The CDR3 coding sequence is TGTGCCAGCTCCCGGGCTAGCGGGAAGTACGGGACCCAGTACTTC.

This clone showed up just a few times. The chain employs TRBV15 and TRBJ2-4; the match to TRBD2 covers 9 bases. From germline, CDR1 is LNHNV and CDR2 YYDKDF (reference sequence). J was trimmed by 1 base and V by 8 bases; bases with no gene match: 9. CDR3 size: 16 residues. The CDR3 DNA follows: TGTGCCACCGCGGAGCGGGGGGTTATTGCCAAAAACATTCAGTACTTC. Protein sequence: CATAERGVIAKNIQYF.

CDR3 bases: TGTGCCAGCAGTTTGAGCAGGGCCAGGAATCAGCCCCAGCATTTT. It is translated as CASSLSRARNQPQHF. The J gene is TRBJ1-5, the V gene TRBV27; tentative D call: TRBD1 (5 bases). This CDR3 has 15 residues. Between the trimmed V and J ends, which lost 3 bases and 4 bases, there was a span of 13 bases. Germline V lookup: CDR1 MNHEY, CDR2 SMNVEV (reference sequence).

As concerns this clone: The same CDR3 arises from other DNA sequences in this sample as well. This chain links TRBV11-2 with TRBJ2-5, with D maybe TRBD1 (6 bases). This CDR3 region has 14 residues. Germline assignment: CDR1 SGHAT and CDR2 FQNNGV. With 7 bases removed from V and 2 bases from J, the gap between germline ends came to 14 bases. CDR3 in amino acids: CASTMGAVQETQYF. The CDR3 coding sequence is TGTGCCAGCACCATGGGGGCGGTACAAGAGACCCAGTACTTC.

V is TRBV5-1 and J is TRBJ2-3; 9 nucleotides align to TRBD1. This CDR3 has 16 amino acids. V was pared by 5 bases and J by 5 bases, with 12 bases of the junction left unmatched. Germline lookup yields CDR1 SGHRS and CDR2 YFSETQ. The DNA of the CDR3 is TGCGCCAGCAGACCCCGACAGGGGGTAGTGGGAGATACGCAGTATTTT. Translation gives CASRPRQGVVGDTQYF.

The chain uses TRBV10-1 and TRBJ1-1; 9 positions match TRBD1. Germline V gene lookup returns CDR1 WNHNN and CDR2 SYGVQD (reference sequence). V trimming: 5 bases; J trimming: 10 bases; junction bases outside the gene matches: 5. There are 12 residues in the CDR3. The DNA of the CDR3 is TGCGCCAGCAGTCCGGACAGGGGCTTAGCTTTCTTT. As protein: CASSPDRGLAFF.

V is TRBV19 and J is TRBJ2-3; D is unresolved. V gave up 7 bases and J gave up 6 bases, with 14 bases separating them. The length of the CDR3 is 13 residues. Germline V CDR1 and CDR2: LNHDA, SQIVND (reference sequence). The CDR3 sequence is CASKDRGLDTQYF. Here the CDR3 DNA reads TGTGCCAGTAAAGATCGAGGTCTGGATACGCAGTATTTT.

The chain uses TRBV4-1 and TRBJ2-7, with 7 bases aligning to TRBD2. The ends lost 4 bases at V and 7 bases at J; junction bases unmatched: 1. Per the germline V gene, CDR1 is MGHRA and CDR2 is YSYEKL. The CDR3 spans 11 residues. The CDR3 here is CASSLGGEQYF. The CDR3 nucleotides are TGCGCCAGCAGCCTGGGGGGGGAGCAGTACTTC.

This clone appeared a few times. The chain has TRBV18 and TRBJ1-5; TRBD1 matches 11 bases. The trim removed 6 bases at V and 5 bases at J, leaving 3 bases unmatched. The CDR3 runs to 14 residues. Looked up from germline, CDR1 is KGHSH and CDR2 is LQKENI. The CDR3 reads CASSPGQGDQPQHF. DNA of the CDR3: TGTGCCAGCTCCCCGGGACAGGGGGATCAGCCCCAGCATTTT. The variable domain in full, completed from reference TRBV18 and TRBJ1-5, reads NAGVMQNPRHLVRRRGQEARLRCSPMKGHSHVYWYRQLPEEGLKFMVYLQKENIIDESGMPKERFSAEFPKEGPSILRIQQVVRGDSAAYFCASSPGQGDQPQHFGDGTRLSIL.

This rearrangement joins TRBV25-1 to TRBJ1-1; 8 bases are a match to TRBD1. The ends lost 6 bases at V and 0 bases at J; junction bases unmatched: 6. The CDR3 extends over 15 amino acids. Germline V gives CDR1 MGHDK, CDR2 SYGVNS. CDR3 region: CASRVSGQVNTEAFF. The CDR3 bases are TGTGCCAGCAGAGTATCGGGACAGGTGAACACTGAAGCTTTCTTT.

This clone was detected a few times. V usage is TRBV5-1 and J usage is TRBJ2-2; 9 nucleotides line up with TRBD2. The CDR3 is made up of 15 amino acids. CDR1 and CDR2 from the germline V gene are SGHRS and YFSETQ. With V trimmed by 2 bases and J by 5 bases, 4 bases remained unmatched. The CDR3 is CASSFVSGGTGELFF. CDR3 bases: TGCGCCAGCAGCTTCGTTAGCGGGGGAACCGGGGAGCTGTTTTTT.